The T cell receptor beta chain described here comes from a study of shared clonotypes between healthy human individuals (dated by TCRdb to the early 2020s). A note on the overall study: The cohort comprised a couple of women and a few men aged 18 to 49 years. Per donor, leukapheresis produced somewhere between about 0.94 and 10 billion PBMCs. To increase sequencing depth and limit assay-specific biases, TCR repertoire library preparation and sequencing were carried out by different laboratories using diverse techniques. For each donor, CD4 naive and CD4 memory were each run on three plates, CD8 naive on two plates, and CD8 memory on one plate. Blood TCR repertoires of roughly five healthy adults were deeply sequenced to estimate repertoire size and the extent of clonotype sharing between individuals.

Summary of the overall study and its limitations: Naive subsets generally had larger estimated clonotype richness than memory subsets. Sharing across a few donors was observed for about 5% of naive CD4, over 3% of naive CD8, 2.3% of memory CD4, and less than 0.45% of memory CD8 clonotypes. Sampling was restricted to blood, and TCR repertoires in tissue are likely to differ from TCR repertoires in blood. Because the study included only a small number of donors, the genetic and exposure-history diversity represented was limited. Higher generation probabilities were observed for clonotypes shared by all four sorted-subset donors than for non-shared clonotypes. Rarefaction of sorted-subset datasets indicated incomplete sequencing despite the large sequencing depth. Pairwise subsampling indicated that sequencing depth was expected to affect the degree of clonotype sharing among donors.

Healthy HIV-negative adults with no recently reported acute infections or vaccinations were included as donors. All donors were Caucasian adults living in Nashville, Tennessee, USA. CD4+ T cells were enriched by magnetic negative selection, after which naive cells were positively selected on CD45RA and the negative fraction was taken as the memory subset. Blood was obtained by leukapheresis, after which PBMCs were separated by Ficoll-Histopaque density gradient centrifugation and cryopreserved in liquid nitrogen vapor phase. Purity and quantity of every magnetically sorted T cell population were checked by analytical flow cytometry. From each sorted fraction, genomic DNA was isolated and quantified by UV absorbance on a Nanodrop 2000c. A word on this clone: Its binding antigen is unknown. Per-nucleotide qualities are absent, and no much larger clonotype sits a single base away.

V sheds 7 bases and J sheds 9 bases, leaving 13 bases between their ends. Measured from the cysteine to the phenylalanine, the CDR3 is 12 residues long. Only CDR3 DNA is held: 36 bases, read in frame from base 1. Taken from the germline V gene, the CDR1 and CDR2 loops are MNHEY and SVGAGI. Using the deep immunoSEQ assay, TCR CDR3 regions were amplified from genomic DNA by multiplex PCR. Extracted genomic DNA from each cell subset was distributed evenly across all wells of several immunoSEQ 96-well plates, and each plate was treated as a replicate. For sorted subsets, roughly 200 ng genomic DNA, equal to some 28,000 T cell genomes, was loaded into each replicate PCR. Purified libraries were quantified with a Qubit 3.0 fluorometer, sized on a Bioanalyzer 2100, and re-quantified with the KAPA Library Quantification kit. A separate single-read 150-cycle Illumina NextSeq 550 flow cell was used to sequence each immunoSEQ 96-well plate. The published analysis was carried out like this. Because the immunoSEQ output included only junctional sequences and no quality scores, the filtering could not be the same as the filtering used for full-length reads. To assign V/J genes and CDR3, sequences were annotated using PyIR, a Python wrapper for IgBLAST v1.9, with IMGT germline references. Reads with weak V/J assignments (E-value above 1e-6), missing CDR3, stop codons, out-of-frame junctions, or ambiguous translated residues were removed. A V3J clonotype was defined by an identical inferred V gene, J gene, and CDR3 amino acid sequence. The percentage overlap between two repertoires was calculated by dividing the number of shared unique clonotypes by the size of the smaller repertoire. Repertoire richness was assessed with RTK rarefaction, the Chao1 estimator, and Recon v2.1 estimates of unobserved clonotypes. Generation probabilities were computed with OLGA for all TCRbeta clonotypes obtained by the gDNA method from a handful of donors. TCRdb holds this immuneACCESS table with in-frame rearrangements only. Some clones are missing; in checked studies, unresolved V genes explain under half, and the rest has no known cause. V, J and clone size were drawn from that table, and D and trimming were deduced from the DNA. The sample table holds about 2.5 million clones, of which roughly 92% were seen once. The ten largest clones take up 0.3% to 0.45% of the sample.

The V and J segments used are TRBV6-5 and TRBJ2-1; TRBD2 is perhaps the D gene, given 5 matching bases. This receptor was obtained from a young man in good health. Some clones in this sample may be carry-over from other donors' samples. The sequenced sample consisted of naive CD4+ T cells from PBMCs. This specimen's cell subset or site label, interpreted: CD45RA+ positively selected. In nucleotides, the sequence is TGTGCCAGCAATCCCACTAGTGGTGAGCAGTTCTTC. Translation gives CASNPTSGEQFF.